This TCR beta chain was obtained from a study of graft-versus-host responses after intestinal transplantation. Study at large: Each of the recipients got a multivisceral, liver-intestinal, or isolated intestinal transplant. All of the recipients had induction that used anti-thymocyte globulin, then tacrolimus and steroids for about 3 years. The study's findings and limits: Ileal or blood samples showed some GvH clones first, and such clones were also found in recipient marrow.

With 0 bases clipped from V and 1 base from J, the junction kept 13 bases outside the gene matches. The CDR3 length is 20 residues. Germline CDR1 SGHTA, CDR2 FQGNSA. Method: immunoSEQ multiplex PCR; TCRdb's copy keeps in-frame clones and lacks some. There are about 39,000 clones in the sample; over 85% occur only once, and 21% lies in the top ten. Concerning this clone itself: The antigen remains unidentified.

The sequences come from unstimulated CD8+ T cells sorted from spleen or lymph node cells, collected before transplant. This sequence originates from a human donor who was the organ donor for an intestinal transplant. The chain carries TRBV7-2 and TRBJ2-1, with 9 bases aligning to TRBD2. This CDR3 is CASSLARREGPQGSYNEQFF. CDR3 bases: TGTGCCAGCAGCTTAGCGCGGCGGGAGGGCCCTCAGGGTTCCTACAATGAGCAGTTCTTC.